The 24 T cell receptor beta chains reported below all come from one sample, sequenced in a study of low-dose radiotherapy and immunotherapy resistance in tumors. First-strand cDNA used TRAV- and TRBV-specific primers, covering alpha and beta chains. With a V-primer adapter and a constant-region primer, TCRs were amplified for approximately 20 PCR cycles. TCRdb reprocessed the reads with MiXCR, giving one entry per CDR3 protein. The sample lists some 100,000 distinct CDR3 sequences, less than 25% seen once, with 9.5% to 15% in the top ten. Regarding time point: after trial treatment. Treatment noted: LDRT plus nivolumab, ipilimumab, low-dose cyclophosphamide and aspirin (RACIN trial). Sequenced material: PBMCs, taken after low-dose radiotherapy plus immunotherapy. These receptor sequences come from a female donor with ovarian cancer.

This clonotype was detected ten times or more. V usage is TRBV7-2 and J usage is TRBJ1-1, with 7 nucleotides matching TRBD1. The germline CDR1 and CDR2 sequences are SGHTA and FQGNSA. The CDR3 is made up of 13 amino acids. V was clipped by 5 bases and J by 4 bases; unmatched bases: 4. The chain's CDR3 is CASSTQGGTEAFF. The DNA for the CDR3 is TGTGCCAGCAGCACCCAGGGGGGCACTGAAGCTTTCTTT.

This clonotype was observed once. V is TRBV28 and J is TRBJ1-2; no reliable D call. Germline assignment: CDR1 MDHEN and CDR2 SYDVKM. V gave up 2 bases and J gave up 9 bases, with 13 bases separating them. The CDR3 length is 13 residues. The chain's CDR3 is CASSLKARWSYTF. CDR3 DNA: TGTGCCAGCAGTTTAAAGGCCCGTTGGAGCTACACCTTC.

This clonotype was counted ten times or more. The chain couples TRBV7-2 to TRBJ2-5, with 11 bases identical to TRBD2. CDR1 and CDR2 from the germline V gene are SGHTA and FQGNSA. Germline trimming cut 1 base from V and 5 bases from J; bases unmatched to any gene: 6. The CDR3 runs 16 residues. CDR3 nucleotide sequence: TGTGCCAGCAGCTTAGGTCAGGGACTAGCGGTCGAGACCCAGTACTTC. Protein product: CASSLGQGLAVETQYF.

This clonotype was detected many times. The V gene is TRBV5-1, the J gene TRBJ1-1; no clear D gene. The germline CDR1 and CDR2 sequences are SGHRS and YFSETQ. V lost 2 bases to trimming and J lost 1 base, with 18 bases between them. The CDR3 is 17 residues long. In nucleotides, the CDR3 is TGCGCCAGCAGCTTAGACCAGGATCGGGTGCCGAACACTGAAGCTTTCTTT. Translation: CASSLDQDRVPNTEAFF.

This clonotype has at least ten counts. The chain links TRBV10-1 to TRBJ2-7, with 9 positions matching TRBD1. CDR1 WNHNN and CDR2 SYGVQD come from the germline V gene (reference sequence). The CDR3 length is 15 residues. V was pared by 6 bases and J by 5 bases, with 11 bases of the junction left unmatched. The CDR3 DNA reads TGCGCCAGCAGGGGGTTCGGGACAGGGATCCACGAGCAGTACTTC. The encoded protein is CASRGFGTGIHEQYF.

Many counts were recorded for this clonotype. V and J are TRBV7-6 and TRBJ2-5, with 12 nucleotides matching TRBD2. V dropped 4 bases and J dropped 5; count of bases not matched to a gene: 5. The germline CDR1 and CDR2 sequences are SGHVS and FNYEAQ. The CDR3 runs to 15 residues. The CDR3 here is CASSYTSGRIETQYF. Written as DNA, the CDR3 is TGTGCCAGCAGCTACACTAGCGGGAGGATCGAGACCCAGTACTTC.

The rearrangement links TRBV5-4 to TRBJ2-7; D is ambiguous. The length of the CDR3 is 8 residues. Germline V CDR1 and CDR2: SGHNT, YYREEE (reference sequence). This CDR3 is CFHGEQYF. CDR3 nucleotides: TGTTTCCACGGGGAGCAGTACTTC.

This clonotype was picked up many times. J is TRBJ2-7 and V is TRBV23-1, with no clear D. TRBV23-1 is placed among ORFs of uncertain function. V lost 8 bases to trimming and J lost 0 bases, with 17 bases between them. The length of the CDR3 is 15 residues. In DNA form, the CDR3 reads TGCGCCAGCGCTTACCGACCCTATAACTCCTACGAGCAGTACTTC. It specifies CASAYRPYNSYEQYF.

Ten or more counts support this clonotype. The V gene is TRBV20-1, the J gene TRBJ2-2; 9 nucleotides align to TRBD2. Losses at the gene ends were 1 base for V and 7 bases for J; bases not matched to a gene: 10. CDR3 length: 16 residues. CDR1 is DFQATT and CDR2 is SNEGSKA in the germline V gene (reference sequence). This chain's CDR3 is CSARGPGTSRNGELFF. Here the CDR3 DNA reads TGCAGTGCTAGAGGGCCAGGGACTAGCAGGAACGGGGAGCTGTTTTTT.

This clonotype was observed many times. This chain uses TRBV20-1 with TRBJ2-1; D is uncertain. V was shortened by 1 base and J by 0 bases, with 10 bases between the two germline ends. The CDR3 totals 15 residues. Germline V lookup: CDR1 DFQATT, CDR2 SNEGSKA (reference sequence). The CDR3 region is CSARGAAPSYNEQFF. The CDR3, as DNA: TGCAGTGCTAGAGGGGCGGCTCCCTCCTACAATGAGCAGTTCTTC.

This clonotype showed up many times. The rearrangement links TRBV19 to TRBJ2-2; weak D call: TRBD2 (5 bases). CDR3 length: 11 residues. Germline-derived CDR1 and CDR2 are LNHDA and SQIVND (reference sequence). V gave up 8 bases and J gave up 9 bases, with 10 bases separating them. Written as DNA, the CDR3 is TGTGCCAGTCGGTGGGAGTGGGAGCTGTTTTTT. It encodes CASRWEWELFF.

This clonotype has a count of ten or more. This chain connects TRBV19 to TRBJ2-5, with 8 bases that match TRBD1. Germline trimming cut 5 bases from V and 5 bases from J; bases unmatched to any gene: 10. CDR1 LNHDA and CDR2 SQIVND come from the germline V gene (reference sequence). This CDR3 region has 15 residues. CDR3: CASSDTGGGSETQYF. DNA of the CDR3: TGTGCCAGTAGTGATACAGGGGGAGGATCGGAGACCCAGTACTTC.

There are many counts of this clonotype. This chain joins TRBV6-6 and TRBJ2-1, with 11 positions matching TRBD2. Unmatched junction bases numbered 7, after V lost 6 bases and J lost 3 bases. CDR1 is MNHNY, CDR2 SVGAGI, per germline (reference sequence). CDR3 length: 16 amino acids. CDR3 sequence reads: CASSRPLAGGYNEQFF. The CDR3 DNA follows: TGTGCCAGCAGCAGGCCGCTAGCGGGAGGCTACAATGAGCAGTTCTTC.

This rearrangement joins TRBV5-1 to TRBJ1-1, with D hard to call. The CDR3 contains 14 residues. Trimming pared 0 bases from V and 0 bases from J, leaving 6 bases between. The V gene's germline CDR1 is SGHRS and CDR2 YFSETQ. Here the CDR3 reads CASSLEALNTEAFF. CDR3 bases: TGCGCCAGCAGCTTGGAGGCGCTGAACACTGAAGCTTTCTTT.

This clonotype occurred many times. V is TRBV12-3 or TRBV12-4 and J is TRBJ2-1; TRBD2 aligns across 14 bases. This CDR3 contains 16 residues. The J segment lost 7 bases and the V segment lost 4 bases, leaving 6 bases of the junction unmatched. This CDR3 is CASSSWTSGGRNEQFF. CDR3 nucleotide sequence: TGTGCCAGCAGTTCCTGGACTAGCGGGGGGCGGAATGAGCAGTTCTTC.

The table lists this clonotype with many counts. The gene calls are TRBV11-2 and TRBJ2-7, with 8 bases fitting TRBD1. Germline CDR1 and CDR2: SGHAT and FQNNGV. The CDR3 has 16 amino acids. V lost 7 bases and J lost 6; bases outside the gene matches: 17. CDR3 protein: CASTPGMDRVGREQYF. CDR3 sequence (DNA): TGTGCCAGCACCCCCGGGATGGACAGGGTAGGACGCGAGCAGTACTTC.

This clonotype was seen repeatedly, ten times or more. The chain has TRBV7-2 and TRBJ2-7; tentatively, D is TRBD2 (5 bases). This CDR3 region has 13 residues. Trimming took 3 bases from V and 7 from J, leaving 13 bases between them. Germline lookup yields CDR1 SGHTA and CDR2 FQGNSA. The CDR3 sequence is CASSFLDSGEQYF. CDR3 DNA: TGTGCCAGCAGCTTCCTGGACTCGGGAGAGCAGTACTTC.

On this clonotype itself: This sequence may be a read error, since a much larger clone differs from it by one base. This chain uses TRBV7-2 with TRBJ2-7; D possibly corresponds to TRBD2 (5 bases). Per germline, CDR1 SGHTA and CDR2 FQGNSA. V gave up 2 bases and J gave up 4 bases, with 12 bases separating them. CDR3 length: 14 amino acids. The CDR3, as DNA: TGTGCCAGCAGCTTAAGAGTGGGAGTGTACGAGCAGTACTTC. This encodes CASSLRVGVYEQYF.

The CDR3 protein is CASSLHSFVLTF. CDR3 sequence (DNA): TGTGCCAGCAGCCTCCATTCATTCGTCCTGACTTTC. This chain uses TRBV12-3 or TRBV12-4 with TRBJ2-6; D not resolved. V was cut by 6 bases and J by 12 bases, with 12 bases left in between. The CDR3 length is 12 residues.

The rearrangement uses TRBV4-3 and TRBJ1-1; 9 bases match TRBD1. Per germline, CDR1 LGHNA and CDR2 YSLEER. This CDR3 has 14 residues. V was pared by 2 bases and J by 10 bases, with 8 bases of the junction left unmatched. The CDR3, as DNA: TGCGCCAGCAGCCAATCCGAGGGGACAGGGTTAGCTTTCTTT. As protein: CASSQSEGTGLAFF.

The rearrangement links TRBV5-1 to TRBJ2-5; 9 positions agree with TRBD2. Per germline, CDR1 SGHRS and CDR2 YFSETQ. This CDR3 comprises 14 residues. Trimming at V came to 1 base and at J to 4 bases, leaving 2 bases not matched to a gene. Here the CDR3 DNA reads TGCGCCAGCAGCTTGTCTAGCGGGGCAGAGACCCAGTACTTC. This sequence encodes CASSLSSGAETQYF.

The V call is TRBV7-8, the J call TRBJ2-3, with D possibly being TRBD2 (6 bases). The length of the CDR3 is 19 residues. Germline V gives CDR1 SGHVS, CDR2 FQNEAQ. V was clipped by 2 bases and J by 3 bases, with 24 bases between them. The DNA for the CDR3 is TGTGCCAGCAGCTTAAAATGGCGGGACGACGACGACATAACAGATACGCAGTATTTT. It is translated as CASSLKWRDDDDITDTQYF.

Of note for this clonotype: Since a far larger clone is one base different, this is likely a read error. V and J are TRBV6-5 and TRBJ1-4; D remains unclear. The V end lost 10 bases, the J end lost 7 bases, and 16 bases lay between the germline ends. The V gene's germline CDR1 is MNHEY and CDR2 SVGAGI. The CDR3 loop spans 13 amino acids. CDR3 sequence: CATLEGESEKLFF. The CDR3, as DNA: TGTGCCACTCTGGAGGGTGAAAGTGAAAAACTGTTTTTT.

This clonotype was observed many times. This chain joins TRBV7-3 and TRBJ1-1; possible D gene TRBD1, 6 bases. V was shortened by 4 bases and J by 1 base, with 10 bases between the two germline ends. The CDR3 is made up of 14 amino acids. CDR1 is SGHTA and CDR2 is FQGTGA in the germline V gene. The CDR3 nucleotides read TGTGCCAGCAGCTCCCTGGGACAGAACACTGAAGCTTTCTTT. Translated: CASSSLGQNTEAFF.